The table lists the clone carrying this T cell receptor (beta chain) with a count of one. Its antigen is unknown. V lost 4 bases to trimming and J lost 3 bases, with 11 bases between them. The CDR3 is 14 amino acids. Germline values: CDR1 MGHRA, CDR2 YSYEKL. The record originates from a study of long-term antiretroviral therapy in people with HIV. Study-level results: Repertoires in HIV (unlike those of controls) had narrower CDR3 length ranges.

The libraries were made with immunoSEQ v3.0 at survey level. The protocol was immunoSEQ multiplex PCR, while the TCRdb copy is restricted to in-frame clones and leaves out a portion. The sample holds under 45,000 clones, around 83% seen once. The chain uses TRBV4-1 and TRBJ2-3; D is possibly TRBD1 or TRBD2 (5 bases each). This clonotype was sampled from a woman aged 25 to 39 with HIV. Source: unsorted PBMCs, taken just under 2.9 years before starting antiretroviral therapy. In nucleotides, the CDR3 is TGCGCCAGCAGCCTCGGGACCCAGACAGATACGCAGTATTTT. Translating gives CASSLGTQTDTQYF.